This TCR beta chain came from a study of vaccination effects on CD4 cells after COVID-19. Study at large: Subjects were given two BNT162b2 or mRNA-1273 vaccine doses. Study-level findings and limits: The study enrolled few convalescent patients and sampled no early post-infection timepoints.

Method: immunoSEQ multiplex PCR; TCRdb's copy keeps in-frame clones and lacks some. The sample contains some 41,000 clones, less than 70% of which appear only once. ViraFEST used viral peptide pools to expand antigen-specific CD4+ T cells before sequencing. Isolating CD4+ T cells followed 9 to 11 days of culture. Nucleocapsid antibodies were negative in the vaccine recipients, who had never had SARS-CoV-2 infection. Each well held 2 million to 2.5 million PBMC cultured with about 10 ug/ml peptides and 10 IU/ml IL-2. A half-volume exchange with IL-2 medium occurred on days 3 and 7. This clone has more than one count but fewer than ten. What it binds is not known. The CDR3 totals 14 residues. Trimming shortened V by 3 bases and J by 4 bases, and 10 bases separated the two germline ends. Germline lookup yields CDR1 SGHTA and CDR2 FQGNSA.

The sequence derives from a human donor who received a COVID-19 vaccine. The material was CD4+ T cells from PBMCs cultured with HCoV-OC43 spike peptides, obtained before COVID-19 vaccination. As to subset: HCoV-OC43 spike overlapping peptide pool stimulation. The chain joins TRBV7-2 to TRBJ1-5; D is uncertain. The CDR3 here is CASSFSQRNQPQHF. The CDR3 bases are TGTGCCAGCAGCTTTAGTCAGCGTAATCAGCCCCAGCATTTT.